This TCR beta chain emerged from a study of T cells in Graves' hyperthyroidism and ophthalmopathy. Whole-study results and caveats: Median prediction lead before ophthalmopathy onset was about 6.7 months with the model.

Authors of the study amplified TCR beta CDR3 regions from RNA transcripts. Researchers ran a first-round RT-PCR on the TCR CDR3 using the HTBI primer set. TCRdb ran MiXCR on the multiplex PCR reads and lists one entry per CDR3 protein. Of some 600,000 distinct CDR3 sequences listed, 46% are singletons. The germline V gene has CDR1 SGHTA and CDR2 FQGTGA. The CDR3 loop spans 11 amino acids. The diagnoses drew upon clinical symptoms, serum thyroxine and TRAb, thyroid ultrasound and orbital computed tomography. In the case of this clonotype: Its target is not known. A read error may account for a junction end that differs from germline.

Sequenced: peripheral blood or thyroid tissue (not recorded which). The receptor's source is a woman aged 18-35 years with Graves' hyperthyroidism. The chain carries TRBV7-3 and TRBJ2-2, with D hard to call. The CDR3 sequence: CASSLTHELFF. Here the CDR3 DNA reads TGTGCCAGCAGTTTAACCCACGAGCTGTTTTTT.